These 27 T cell receptor beta chains came from one sample sequenced in a study of monozygotic twins with inflammatory bowel disease. No DNA is given; TCRdb re-called the 5' RACE reads and lists each CDR3 protein once. This repertoire includes approximately 400,000 distinct CDR3 sequences. The sample comprised blood. These receptors were collected from a human donor with ulcerative colitis or Crohn's disease, or a healthy co-twin of an affected twin (not recorded which).

The rearrangement links TRBV6-2 or TRBV6-3 to TRBJ2-7; the D call from TCRdb, TRBD2, cannot be confirmed without DNA. CDR1 is MNHEY and CDR2 is SVGEGT in the germline V gene. The CDR3 has 21 residues. CDR3 residues: CASSYPRTPASGRAVFSEQYF.

The chain recombines TRBV15 with TRBJ2-1; lacking DNA, the TRBD2 call made by TCRdb goes unchecked. The germline V gene encodes CDR1 LNHNV and CDR2 YYDKDF (reference sequence). This CDR3 contains 17 residues. This chain's CDR3 is CATSRGADRGPYNEQFF.

The gene calls are TRBV6-1 and TRBJ1-6. The CDR3 has 15 residues. Germline V lookup: CDR1 MNHNS, CDR2 SASEGT. The CDR3 protein is CASSERQKLSSPLHF.

The chain links TRBV5-1 to TRBJ2-1. The CDR3 has 15 amino acids. Germline CDR1 reads SGHRS; CDR2 reads YFSETQ. The CDR3 is CASSLVQGSYNEQFF.

The chain couples TRBV7-2 to TRBJ2-7; TCRdb's D gene call, TRBD1, goes unchecked for lack of DNA. Germline lookup yields CDR1 SGHTA and CDR2 FQGNSA. The CDR3 is 14 residues long. The chain's CDR3 is CASSSTAGAWEQYF.

This chain links TRBV5-6 with TRBJ1-1; TCRdb's D call of TRBD1 is untestable without DNA. Germline loops: CDR1 SGHDT, CDR2 YYEEEE. This CDR3 has 15 amino acids. The CDR3 protein is CASSFSIRRHTEAFF.

This chain links TRBV7-2 with TRBJ2-3; TCRdb lists TRBD1, though no DNA is available to test this call. The CDR3 is made up of 13 amino acids. The germline gives CDR1 SGHTA, CDR2 FQGNSA. The CDR3 loop reads CASSSPLTDTQYF. The full variable domain, with the rest looked up from reference TRBV7-2 and TRBJ2-3, is GAGVSQSPSNKVTEKGKDVELRCDPISGHTALYWYRQSLGQGLEFLIYFQGNSAPDKSGLPSDRFSAERTGGSVSTLTIQRTQQEDSAVYLCASSSPLTDTQYFGPGTRLTVL.

This sequence joins TRBV12-3 or TRBV12-4 and TRBJ2-7; the TCRdb call, TRBD1, lacks DNA for checking. This CDR3 spans 15 amino acids. This CDR3 reads CASSLTGPPSYEQYF.

The CDR3 region is CATSRTGGLDEQFF. The chain is built from TRBV15 and TRBJ2-1; TCRdb selects TRBD1, and the lack of DNA leaves this call unchecked. This CDR3 region has 14 residues. Germline loops: CDR1 LNHNV, CDR2 YYDKDF (reference sequence). Full variable domain (rest looked up from reference TRBV15 and TRBJ2-1): DAMVIQNPRYQVTQFGKPVTLSCSQTLNHNVMYWYQQKSSQAPKLLFHYYDKDFNNEADTPDNFQSRRPNTSFCFLDIRSPGLGDTAMYLCATSRTGGLDEQFFGPGTRLTVL.

V is TRBV7-9 and J is TRBJ1-1; the D call from TCRdb, TRBD1, cannot be confirmed without DNA. Germline V gives CDR1 SEHNR, CDR2 FQNEAQ (reference sequence). The CDR3 runs 16 residues. This CDR3 reads CASSSFQGGINTEAFF.

The CDR3 here is CASAAGHNTGELFF. This chain connects TRBV5-1 to TRBJ2-2; lacking DNA, the TRBD1 call made by TCRdb goes unchecked. This CDR3 region has 14 residues. Germline-derived CDR1 and CDR2 are SGHRS and YFSETQ.

This chain uses TRBV6-5 with TRBJ1-1. CDR3 length equals 14 residues. Germline V gene lookup returns CDR1 MNHEY and CDR2 SVGAGI. The CDR3 loop is CASSYSKMNTEAFF.

The V gene is TRBV5-1, the J gene TRBJ2-1; TCRdb indicates TRBD2, and absent DNA this call remains unverified. The CDR3 is made up of 17 amino acids. The V gene's germline CDR1 is SGHRS and CDR2 YFSETQ. CDR3 sequence: CASSLAVLAGPTREQFF.

The V call is TRBV10-2, the J call TRBJ1-5. Germline values: CDR1 WSHSY, CDR2 SAAADI. The CDR3 runs 17 residues. The CDR3 spells CASSESILSPPNQPQHF.

This chain joins TRBV28 and TRBJ2-3; the TRBD2 assignment by TCRdb is unverifiable without DNA. The CDR3 is 18 amino acids. Germline-derived CDR1 and CDR2 are MDHEN and SYDVKM. The CDR3 loop reads CASSSRTSGGTITDTQYF.

Here the CDR3 reads CASSPTGGDYEQYF. The J gene is TRBJ2-7, the V gene TRBV7-2; the TRBD2 assignment by TCRdb is unverifiable without DNA. The CDR3 covers 14 residues. Germline loops: CDR1 SGHTA, CDR2 FQGNSA.

The V call is TRBV5-5, the J call TRBJ1-2. The CDR3 consists of 13 residues. CDR1 and CDR2 (germline): SGHKS, YYEKEE (reference sequence). This CDR3 reads CASSAGGAFGYTF. The variable domain in full, with the rest retrieved from reference TRBV5-5 and TRBJ1-2, is DAGVTQSPTHLIKTRGQQVTLRCSPISGHKSVSWYQQVLGQGPQFIFQYYEKEERGRGNFPDRFSARQFPNYSSELNVNALLLGDSALYLCASSAGGAFGYTFGSGTRLTVV.

The chain uses TRBV15 and TRBJ2-1; TCRdb's D call of TRBD1 is untestable without DNA. The CDR3 totals 12 residues. Germline assignment: CDR1 LNHNV and CDR2 YYDKDF (reference sequence). CDR3 protein: CATSTLTGAQFF.

This chain uses TRBV30 with TRBJ1-6. Germline loops: CDR1 GTSNPN, CDR2 SVGIG (reference sequence). CDR3 length equals 12 residues. CDR3 region: CVVEPDNSPLHF.

V gene TRBV5-1 combines with J gene TRBJ2-1; the D call from TCRdb, TRBD1, cannot be confirmed without DNA. CDR3 size: 15 residues. Germline CDR1 and CDR2: SGHRS and YFSETQ. The CDR3 reads CASSLAGQMNNEQFF. The full variable domain, with the rest looked up from reference TRBV5-1 and TRBJ2-1, is KAGVTQTPRYLIKTRGQQVTLSCSPISGHRSVSWYQQTPGQGLQFLFEYFSETQRNKGNFPGRFSGRQFSNSRSEMNVSTLELGDSALYLCASSLAGQMNNEQFFGPGTRLTVL.

The CDR3 region is CASSENRAQPQHF. The chain has TRBV6-1 and TRBJ1-5. Looked up from germline, CDR1 is MNHNS and CDR2 is SASEGT. This CDR3 contains 13 residues.

The rearrangement joins TRBV18 to TRBJ1-1. Germline V CDR1 and CDR2: KGHSH, LQKENI. This CDR3 contains 13 residues. CDR3 region: CASSPRETVGAFF. Drawing the rest from reference TRBV18 and TRBJ1-1, the complete variable domain is NAGVMQNPRHLVRRRGQEARLRCSPMKGHSHVYWYRQLPEEGLKFMVYLQKENIIDESGMPKERFSAEFPKEGPSILRIQQVVRGDSAAYFCASSPRETVGAFFGQGTRLTVV.

The chain carries TRBV5-5 and TRBJ1-6; TCRdb's D call, TRBD1, is unchecked because there is no DNA. The germline gives CDR1 SGHKS, CDR2 YYEKEE (reference sequence). This CDR3 contains 14 residues. CDR3 residues: CASSYRGANSPLHF.

The gene calls are TRBV6-1 and TRBJ2-5; without DNA, the TCRdb call of TRBD1 cannot be checked. CDR3 length: 16 residues. Germline V CDR1 and CDR2: MNHNS, SASEGT. The CDR3 is CASKPLGGTGGETQYF.

CDR3 sequence: CASSLGAGEADTQYF. The chain carries TRBV5-1 and TRBJ2-3; the TRBD2 assignment by TCRdb is unverifiable without DNA. Germline lookup yields CDR1 SGHRS and CDR2 YFSETQ. The CDR3 spans 15 residues.

V is TRBV19 and J is TRBJ2-7; TCRdb returns TRBD2, unconfirmable since there is no DNA. This CDR3 is built from 15 residues. Germline CDR1 and CDR2: LNHDA and SQIVND (reference sequence). The chain's CDR3 is CASSIAEDRSNEQYF.

The chain uses TRBV5-4 and TRBJ1-4. Germline V gene lookup returns CDR1 SGHNT and CDR2 YYREEE (reference sequence). The CDR3 extends over 14 amino acids. The CDR3 spells CASSLTGRKEKLFF. The complete variable domain, with remaining parts taken from reference TRBV5-4 and TRBJ1-4, reads ETGVTQSPTHLIKTRGQQVTLRCSSQSGHNTVSWYQQALGQGPQFIFQYYREEENGRGNFPPRFSGLQFPNYSSELNVNALELDDSALYLCASSLTGRKEKLFFGSGTQLSVL.